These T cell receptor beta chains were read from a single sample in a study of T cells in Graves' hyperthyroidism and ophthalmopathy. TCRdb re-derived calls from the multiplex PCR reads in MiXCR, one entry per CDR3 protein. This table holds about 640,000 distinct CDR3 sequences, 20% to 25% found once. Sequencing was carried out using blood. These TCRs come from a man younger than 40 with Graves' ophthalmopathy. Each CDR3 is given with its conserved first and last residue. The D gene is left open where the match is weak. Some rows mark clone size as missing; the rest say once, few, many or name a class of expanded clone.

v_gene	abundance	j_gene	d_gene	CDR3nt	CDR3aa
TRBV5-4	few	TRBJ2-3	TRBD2	TGTGCCAGCAGCTATAGCGGGATCACAGATACGCAGTATTTT	CASSYSGITDTQYF
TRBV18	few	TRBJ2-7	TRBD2	TGTGCCAGCTCATCCGGGACTAGCGAGATCTACGAGCAGTACTTC	CASSSGTSEIYEQYF
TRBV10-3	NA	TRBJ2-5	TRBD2	TGTGCCATCAGTCCGAGCGGGAGTGGAGAGACCCAGTACTTC	CAISPSGSGETQYF
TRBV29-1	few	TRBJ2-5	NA	TGCAGCGTTGATCCGCCGGGAGAGTACCAAGAGACCCAGTACTTC	CSVDPPGEYQETQYF
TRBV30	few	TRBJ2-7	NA	TGTGCCTGGAGTGTATGGGGCCAAGGCTTCGAGCAGTACTTC	CAWSVWGQGFEQYF
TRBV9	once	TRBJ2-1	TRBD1	TGTGCCAGCAGCGTTACGGGACAGCAATACAATGAGCAGTTCTTC	CASSVTGQQYNEQFF
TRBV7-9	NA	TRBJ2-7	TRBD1	TGTGCCAGCAGCTCATATGGACAGGGGGCTTACGAGCAGTACTTC	CASSSYGQGAYEQYF
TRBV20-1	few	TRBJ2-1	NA	TGCAGTGCTAGTCCGGGACCGATCAATGAGCAGTTCTTC	CSASPGPINEQFF
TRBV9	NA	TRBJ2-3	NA	TGTGCCAGCAGCGGACAGGCAGGCACAGATACGCAGTATTTT	CASSGQAGTDTQYF
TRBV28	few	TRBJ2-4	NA	TGTGCCAGCAGTTCCTTTGGACAGCCGAACCTTGTTGGAAACATTCAGTACTTC	CASSSFGQPNLVGNIQYF
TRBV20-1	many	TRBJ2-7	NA	TGCAGTGCTAGAGATAGGGACCCGGAGGACGAAGACGAGCAGTACTTC	CSARDRDPEDEDEQYF
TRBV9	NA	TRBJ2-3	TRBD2	TGTGCCAGCAGCGGAGCAAGCGGGAGGGCAGATACGCAGTATTTT	CASSGASGRADTQYF
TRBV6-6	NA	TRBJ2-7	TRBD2	TGTGCCAGCAGTTACTCTAGCGGGATGCGCGAGCAGTACTTC	CASSYSSGMREQYF
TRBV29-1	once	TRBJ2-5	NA	TGCAGCGTTGAGGGAACGGGCCTGCAAGAGACCCAGTACTTC	CSVEGTGLQETQYF
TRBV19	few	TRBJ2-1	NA	TGTGCCAGTAGAGGCCACCAGGACAGGGGGCGTCTAGCGGGAGGGTACAATGAGCAGTTCTTC	CASRGHQDRGRLAGGYNEQFF
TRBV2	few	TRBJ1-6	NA	TGTGCCAGCAGAGAAAGGGGGGGAAGGTCACCCCTCCACTTT	CASRERGGRSPLHF
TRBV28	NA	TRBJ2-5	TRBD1	TGTGCCAGCAGTTTCTGGACAGGGCAAGAGACCCAGTACTTC	CASSFWTGQETQYF
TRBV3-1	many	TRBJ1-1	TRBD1	TGTGCCAGCAGCCCAGGGACAGGGAGGAATAAAGACACTGAAGCTTTCTTT	CASSPGTGRNKDTEAFF
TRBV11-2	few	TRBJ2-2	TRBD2	TGTGCCAGTGAACCGGGGGGGAACACCGGGGAGCTGTTTTTT	CASEPGGNTGELFF
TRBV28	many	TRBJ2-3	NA	TGTGCCAGCAGTTCCGGGGGTGCGGACACAGATACGCAGTATTTT	CASSSGGADTDTQYF
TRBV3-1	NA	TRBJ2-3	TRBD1	TGTGCCAGCAGCCCCAGGGACAGAACTAGCACAGATACGCAGTATTTT	CASSPRDRTSTDTQYF
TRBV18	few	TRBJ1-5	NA	TGTGCCAGCTCCCTGGCTGAGACAGCTTTCAATCAGCCCCAGCATTTT	CASSLAETAFNQPQHF
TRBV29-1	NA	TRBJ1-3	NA	TGCAGCGTACAGGTTCCTGGAAACACCATATATTTT	CSVQVPGNTIYF
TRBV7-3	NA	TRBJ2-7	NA	TGTGCCAGCAGCCCTAACGAGTACAATGACAGTGAGTCTTTTACCTACGAGCAGTACTTC	CASSPNEYNDSESFTYEQYF
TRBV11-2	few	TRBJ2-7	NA	TGTGCCAGCAGCTTAGATCCGAGCTATCTCTACGAGCAGTACTTC	CASSLDPSYLYEQYF
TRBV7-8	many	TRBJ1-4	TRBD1	TGTGCCAGCAGCTTAGCGGACAGGGGGCTAAGAAATGAAAAACTGTTTTTT	CASSLADRGLRNEKLFF
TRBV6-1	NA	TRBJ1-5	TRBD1	TGTGCCAGCAGTGAGGGGACAGGGCCCCAGCATTTT	CASSEGTGPQHF
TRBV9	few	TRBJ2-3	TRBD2	TGTGCCAGCAGCGTAGGTCCCGGGACTAGCGGGATTACAGATACGCAGTATTTT	CASSVGPGTSGITDTQYF
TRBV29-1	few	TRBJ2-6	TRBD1	TGCAGCGTAACAGGGGGCAGCTCTGGGGCCAACGTCCTGACTTTC	CSVTGGSSGANVLTF
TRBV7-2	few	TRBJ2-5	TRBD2	TGTGCCAGCCAAAAACCGACTAGCGGAGAGACCCAGTACTTC	CASQKPTSGETQYF
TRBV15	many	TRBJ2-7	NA	TGTGCCACCAGCACCCGAGGAGTTGCCACCTACGAGCAGTACTTC	CATSTRGVATYEQYF
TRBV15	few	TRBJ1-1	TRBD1	TGTGCCACCAGCAGAGGGACAGGGAGGGCTGGTGAAGCTTTCTTT	CATSRGTGRAGEAFF
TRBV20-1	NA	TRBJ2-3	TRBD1	TGCAGTGCTACACCTCCGGGACAGGGGGCGACAGATACGCAGTATTTT	CSATPPGQGATDTQYF
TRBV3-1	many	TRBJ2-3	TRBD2	TGTGCCAGCAGCCAAAAACTAGCGGGAGCAGATACGCAGTATTTT	CASSQKLAGADTQYF
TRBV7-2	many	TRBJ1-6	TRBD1	TGTGCCAGCAGCTTAACCCCGACAGGGCGCTCACCCCTCCACTTT	CASSLTPTGRSPLHF
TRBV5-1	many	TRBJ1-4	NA	TGCGCCAGCAGCCCCTCGGGACCCCAATCTGGGGAACTGTTTTTT	CASSPSGPQSGELFF
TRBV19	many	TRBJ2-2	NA	TGTGCCAGCTCAGGGACGGCGAACACCGGGGAGCTGTTTTTT	CASSGTANTGELFF
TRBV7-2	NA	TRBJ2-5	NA	TGTGCCAGCAGCCCGGGGGAGTACCAAGAGACCCAGTACTTC	CASSPGEYQETQYF
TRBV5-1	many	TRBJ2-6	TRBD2	TGTGCCAGCAGTCTAGCGGGAGGGGCTGGGGCCAACGTCCTGACTTTC	CASSLAGGAGANVLTF
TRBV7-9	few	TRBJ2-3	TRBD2	TGTGCCAGCAGCTCGGCGGGGGGGGCAGATACGCAGTATTTT	CASSSAGGADTQYF
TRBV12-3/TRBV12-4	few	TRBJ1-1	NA	TGTGCCAGCAGTGAATTGGGTCTCTCCGCTTTCTTT	CASSELGLSAFF
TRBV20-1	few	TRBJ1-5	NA	TGCAGTGCGTACTCCGTGGGCGGTAATCAGCCCCAGCATTTT	CSAYSVGGNQPQHF
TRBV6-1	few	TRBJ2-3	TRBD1	TGTGCCAGCACCGGGACAGGGGGCACAGATACGCAGTATTTT	CASTGTGGTDTQYF
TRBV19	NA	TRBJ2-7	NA	TGTGCCAGTAGTATCGGCTACGGCTACGAGCAGTACTTC	CASSIGYGYEQYF
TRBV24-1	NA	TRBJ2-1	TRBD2	TGTGCCACCAGTGATGCCCCCTCTAGCGGAAGCTACAATGAGCAGTTCTTC	CATSDAPSSGSYNEQFF
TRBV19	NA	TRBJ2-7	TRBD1	TGTGCCAGTAAAGCCGGGACAGGGAGCTACGAGCAGTACTTC	CASKAGTGSYEQYF
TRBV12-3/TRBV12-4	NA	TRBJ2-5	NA	TGTGCCAGCACCACGGGACAAATAACAGAGACCCAGTACTTC	CASTTGQITETQYF
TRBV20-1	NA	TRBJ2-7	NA	TGCAGTGCTAGACACGAGGATAGGGCCTACGAGCAGTACTTC	CSARHEDRAYEQYF
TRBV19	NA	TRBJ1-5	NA	TGTGCCAGCGCGACAGGCAGTTTACGTCAGCCCCAGCATTTT	CASATGSLRQPQHF
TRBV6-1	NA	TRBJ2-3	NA	TGTGCCAGCAGCCCGGACGGCGAAAGCACAGATACGCAGTATTTT	CASSPDGESTDTQYF
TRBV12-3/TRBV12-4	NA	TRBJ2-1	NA	TGTGCCAGCAGTTCCTCAGGGATTGATTACAATGAGCAGTTCTTC	CASSSSGIDYNEQFF
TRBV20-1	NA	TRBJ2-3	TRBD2	TGCAGTGCTATAAGACTAGCGGGATCCCCCACAGATACGCAGTATTTT	CSAIRLAGSPTDTQYF
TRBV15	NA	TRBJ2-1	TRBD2	TGTGCCACCAGCAGAGGAGCTAGCGGGGATTACAATGAGCAGTTCTTC	CATSRGASGDYNEQFF
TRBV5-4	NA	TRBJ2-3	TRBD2	TGTGCCAGCAACCCTAGCGGGACTAGCACAGATACGCAGTATTTT	CASNPSGTSTDTQYF
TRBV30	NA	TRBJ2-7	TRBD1	TGTGCCTGGAGTGTAGGGACAGGGGGCGAGCAGTACTTC	CAWSVGTGGEQYF
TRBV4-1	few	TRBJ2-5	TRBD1	TGCGCCAGCAGCCTCACACCAGGGGGTCGGGAGACCCAGTACTTC	CASSLTPGGRETQYF
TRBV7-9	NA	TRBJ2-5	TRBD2	TGTGCCAGCAGCACCCTTAGCGGGAGGGCGGTGGAGACCCAGTACTTC	CASSTLSGRAVETQYF